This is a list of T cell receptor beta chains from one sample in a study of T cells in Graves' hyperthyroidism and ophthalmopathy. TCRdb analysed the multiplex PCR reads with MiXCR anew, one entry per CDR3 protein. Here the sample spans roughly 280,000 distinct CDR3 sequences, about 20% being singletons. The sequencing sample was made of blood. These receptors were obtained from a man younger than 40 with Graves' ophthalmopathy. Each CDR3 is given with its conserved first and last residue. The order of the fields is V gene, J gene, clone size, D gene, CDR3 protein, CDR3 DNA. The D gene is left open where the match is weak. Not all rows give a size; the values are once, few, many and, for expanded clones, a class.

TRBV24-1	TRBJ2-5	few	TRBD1	CATSDASGGEWKTQYF	TGTGCCACCAGTGATGCGTCAGGGGGCGAGTGGAAGACCCAGTACTTC
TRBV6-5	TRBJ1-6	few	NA	CASSYSAARATNSPLHF	TGTGCCAGCAGTTACTCGGCTGCCAGGGCGACGAATTCACCCCTCCACTTT
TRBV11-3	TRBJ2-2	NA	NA	CASSKEGGTGELFF	TGTGCCAGCAGCAAAGAGGGTGGGACCGGGGAGCTGTTTTTT
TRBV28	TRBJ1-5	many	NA	CASRSGTQGGNQPQHF	TGTGCCAGCAGATCCGGGACCCAGGGAGGCAATCAGCCCCAGCATTTT
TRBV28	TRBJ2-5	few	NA	CASSLGRLRTQYF	TGTGCCAGCAGTTTAGGTAGATTAAGGACCCAGTACTTC
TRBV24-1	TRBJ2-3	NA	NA	CATSDSPRSGSTDTQYF	TGTGCCACCAGTGATTCGCCGCGGAGCGGGAGCACAGATACGCAGTATTTT
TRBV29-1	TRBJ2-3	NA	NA	CSAAPLSTDTQYF	TGCAGCGCTGCGCCCCTTAGCACAGATACGCAGTATTTT
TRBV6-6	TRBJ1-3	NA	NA	CASSYSPRRGSSSGNTIYF	TGTGCCAGCAGTTACTCCCCACGACGCGGTTCCTCCTCTGGAAACACCATATATTTT
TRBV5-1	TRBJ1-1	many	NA	CASSLELQRGYTEAFF	TGCGCCAGCAGCTTGGAGCTGCAGCGAGGGTATACTGAAGCTTTCTTT
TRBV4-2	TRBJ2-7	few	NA	CASSQDLSGGSYEQYF	TGTGCCAGCAGCCAAGATCTGAGTGGAGGGTCCTACGAGCAGTACTTC
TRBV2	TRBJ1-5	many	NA	CASRAGSGLGQPQHF	TGTGCCAGCCGGGCCGGGTCAGGGCTGGGTCAGCCCCAGCATTTT
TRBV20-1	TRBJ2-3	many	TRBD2	CSARDGTSGNPDTQYF	TGCAGTGCTAGAGATGGGACTAGCGGGAACCCAGATACGCAGTATTTT